The present entry profiles one TCR beta chain with its context. Its antigen is not known. The sample comes from a study of graft-versus-host responses after intestinal transplantation. The wider study: Grafts were multivisceral, liver-intestinal, or isolated intestinal. Study observations and caveats: Analysis identified GvH clones in recipient marrow, with some appearing first in ileum or blood. HvG clone declines early post-transplant were associated with peak circulating GvH levels.

This table comes from immunoSEQ multiplex PCR, and its TCRdb copy is limited to in-frame clones, with some not included. Among approximately 14,000 clones listed, under 70% were seen once. Investigators treated the graft tissue so that it released intraepithelial and lamina propria lymphocytes. The CDR3 has 12 residues. V dropped 2 bases and J dropped 4 bases, with 6 bases sitting between them. Germline V gene sequence: CDR1 SGHTA, CDR2 FQGNSA. The chain employs TRBV7-2 and TRBJ2-7; possibly TRBD1 for D (6 bases). This sequence was found in a human patient who received an intestinal transplant, so some T cells may come from the graft donor. Here the sequenced sample was ileum tissue, taken less than 700 days after intestinal transplantation. The CDR3 bases are TGTGCCAGCAGCTTACAGGGGTACGAGCAGTACTTC. This encodes CASSLQGYEQYF.